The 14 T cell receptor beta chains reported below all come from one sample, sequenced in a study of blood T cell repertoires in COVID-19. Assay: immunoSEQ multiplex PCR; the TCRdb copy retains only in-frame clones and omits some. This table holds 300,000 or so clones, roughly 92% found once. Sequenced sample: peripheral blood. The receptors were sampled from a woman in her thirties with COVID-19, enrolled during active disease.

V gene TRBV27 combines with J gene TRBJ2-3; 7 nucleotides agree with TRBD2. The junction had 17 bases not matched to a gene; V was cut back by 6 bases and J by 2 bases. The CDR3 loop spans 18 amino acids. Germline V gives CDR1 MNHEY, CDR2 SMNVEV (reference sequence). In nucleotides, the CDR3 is TGTGCCAGCAGCCGCCGGGCGGGAGAGGGAGGGGCCACAGATACGCAGTATTTT. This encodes CASSRRAGEGGATDTQYF.

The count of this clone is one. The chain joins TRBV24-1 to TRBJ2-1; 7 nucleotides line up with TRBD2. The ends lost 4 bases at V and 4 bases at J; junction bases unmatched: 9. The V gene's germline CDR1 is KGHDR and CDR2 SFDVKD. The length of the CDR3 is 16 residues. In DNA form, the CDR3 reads TGTGCCACCAGTGAACCGAGCGGGAAAGATTACAATGAGCAGTTCTTC. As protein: CATSEPSGKDYNEQFF.

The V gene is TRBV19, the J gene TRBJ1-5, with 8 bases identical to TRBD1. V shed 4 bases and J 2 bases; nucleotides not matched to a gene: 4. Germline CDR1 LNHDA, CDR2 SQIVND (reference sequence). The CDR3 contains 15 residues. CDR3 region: CASSRTGRGNQPQHF. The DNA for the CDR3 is TGTGCCAGTAGTAGGACAGGGAGGGGCAATCAGCCCCAGCATTTT.

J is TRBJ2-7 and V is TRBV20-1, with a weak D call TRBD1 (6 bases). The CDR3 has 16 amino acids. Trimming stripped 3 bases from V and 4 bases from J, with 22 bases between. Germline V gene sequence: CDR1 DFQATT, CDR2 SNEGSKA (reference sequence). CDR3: CSASSAGTGRMYEQYF. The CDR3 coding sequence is TGCAGTGCTAGTTCTGCCGGCACAGGGCGGATGTACGAGCAGTACTTC.

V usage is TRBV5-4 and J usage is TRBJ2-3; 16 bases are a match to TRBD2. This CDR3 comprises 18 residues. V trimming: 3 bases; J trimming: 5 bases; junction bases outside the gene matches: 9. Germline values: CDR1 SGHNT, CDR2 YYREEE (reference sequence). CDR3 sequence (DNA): TGTGCCAGCAGCTCCGGGACTAGCGGGAGGGCCAGGGGAGATACGCAGTATTTT. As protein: CASSSGTSGRARGDTQYF.

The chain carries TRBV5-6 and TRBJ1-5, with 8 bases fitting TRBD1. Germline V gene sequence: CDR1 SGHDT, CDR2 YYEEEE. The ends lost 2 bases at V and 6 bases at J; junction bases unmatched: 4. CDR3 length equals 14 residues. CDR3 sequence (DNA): TGTGCCAGCAGCTTACGACAGGGGTCTCAGCCCCAGCATTTT. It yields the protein CASSLRQGSQPQHF. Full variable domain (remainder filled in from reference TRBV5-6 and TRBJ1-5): DAGVTQSPTHLIKTRGQQVTLRCSPKSGHDTVSWYQQALGQGPQFIFQYYEEEERQRGNFPDRFSGHQFPNYSSELNVNALLLGDSALYLCASSLRQGSQPQHFGDGTRLSIL.

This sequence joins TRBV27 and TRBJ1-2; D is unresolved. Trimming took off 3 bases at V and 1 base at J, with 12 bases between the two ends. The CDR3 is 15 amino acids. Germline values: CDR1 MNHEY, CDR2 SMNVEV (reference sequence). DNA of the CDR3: TGTGCCAGCAGTTTGTCCCCCAGTATTAACTATGGCTACACCTTC. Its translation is CASSLSPSINYGYTF.

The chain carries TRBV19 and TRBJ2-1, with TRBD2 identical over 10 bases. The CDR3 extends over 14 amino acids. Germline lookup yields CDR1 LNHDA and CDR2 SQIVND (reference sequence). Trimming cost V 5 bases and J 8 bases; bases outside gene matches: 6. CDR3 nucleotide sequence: TGTGCCAGTAGTCCTAGCGGGAGTCGGGATGAGCAGTTCTTC. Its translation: CASSPSGSRDEQFF.

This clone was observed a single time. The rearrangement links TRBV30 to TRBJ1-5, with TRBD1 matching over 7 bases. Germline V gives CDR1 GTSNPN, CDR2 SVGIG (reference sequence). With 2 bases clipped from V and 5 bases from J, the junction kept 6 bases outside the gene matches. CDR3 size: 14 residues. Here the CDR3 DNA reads TGTGCCTGGAGTCCTCGACAGGGAGATCAGCCCCAGCATTTT. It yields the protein CAWSPRQGDQPQHF.

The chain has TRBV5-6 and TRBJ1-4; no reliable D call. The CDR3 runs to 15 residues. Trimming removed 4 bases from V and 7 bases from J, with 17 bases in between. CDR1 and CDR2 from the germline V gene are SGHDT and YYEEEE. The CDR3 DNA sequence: TGTGCCAGCAGCCCTGAGGGCAGGTCTGGTGAAAAACTGTTTTTT. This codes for CASSPEGRSGEKLFF.

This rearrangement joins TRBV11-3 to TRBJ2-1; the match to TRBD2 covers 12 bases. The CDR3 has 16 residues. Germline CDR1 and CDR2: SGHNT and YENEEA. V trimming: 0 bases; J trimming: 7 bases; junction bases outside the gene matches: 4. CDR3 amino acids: CASSLEPGLAGNEQFF. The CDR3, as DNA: TGTGCCAGCAGCTTAGAACCGGGACTAGCGGGTAATGAGCAGTTCTTC.

Here the CDR3 reads CASSRQGSYEQYF. The CDR3, as DNA: TGTGCCAGCAGCCGCCAGGGGTCCTACGAGCAGTACTTC. This chain uses TRBV3-1 (or the pseudogene TRBV3-2) with TRBJ2-7, with D possibly matching TRBD1 (6 bases). The length of the CDR3 is 13 residues. Trimming took 4 bases from V and 1 from J, leaving 8 bases between them. CDR1 is LGHDT, CDR2 YNNKEL, per germline (reference sequence).

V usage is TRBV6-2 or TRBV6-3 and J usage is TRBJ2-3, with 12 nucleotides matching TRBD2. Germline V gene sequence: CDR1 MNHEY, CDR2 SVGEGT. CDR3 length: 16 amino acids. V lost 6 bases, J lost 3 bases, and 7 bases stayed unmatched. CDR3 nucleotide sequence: TGTGCCAGCAGACCTGGACTAGCGGGATATACAGATACGCAGTATTTT. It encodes CASRPGLAGYTDTQYF.

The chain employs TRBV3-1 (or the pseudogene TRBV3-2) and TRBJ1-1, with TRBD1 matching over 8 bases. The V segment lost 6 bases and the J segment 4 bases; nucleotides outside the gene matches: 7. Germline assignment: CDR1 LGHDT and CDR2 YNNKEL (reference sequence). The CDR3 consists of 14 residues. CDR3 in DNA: TGTGCCAGCAGGGACCGACAGGGGAGCACTGAAGCTTTCTTT. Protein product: CASRDRQGSTEAFF.